This T cell receptor (beta chain) was profiled in a study of T cells after yellow fever vaccination (dated by TCRdb to the late 2010s). Study-level background: Libraries from fractions with low cell numbers were prepared with the SMART-Seq v4 Ultra Low Input RNA kit. To follow T-cell clones before and after both primary and booster YFV17D yellow fever vaccination, bulk TCR alpha and beta repertoires underwent longitudinal sequencing. Two healthy male donors made up the cohort, one aged 18 to 29 years and the other aged 30 to 40 years. Blood was drawn at multiple timepoints before and after primary and secondary immunization, with bulk PBMC replicates and cell subsets isolated.

General study outcomes and caveats: A small fraction of clonotypes showed up in both the CD4 and CD8 compartments, probably as a result of convergent recombination. Because abundant contaminating clonotypes from the bulk population could be contained in FACS-sorted repertoires, computational filtering was required. Compared with the primary T-cell response, the secondary T-cell response was faster but weaker, reaching its peak on day 5 rather than on day 15. Only a couple of donors were included in the study, so the extent to which the findings can be generalized is limited. After the booster, most of the clones that had expanded following primary vaccination were detected again (roughly 96% of CD4 and around 90% of CD8), which suggests that memory was broadly maintained.

TCR cDNA was synthesized by 5'RACE template switching, through which a universal primer site and unique molecular identifiers were introduced. cDNA synthesis was primed from both the TCR alpha and TCR beta constant segments. Libraries were amplified in two PCR steps, with sample barcodes and sequencing adapters added in the second step. Sequencing of the libraries was done on either Illumina HiSeq 2500 (2x100 bp) or NovaSeq (2x150 bp). The authors' analysis ran thus. Demultiplexing of reads and collapsing into UMI consensus sequences were performed with MIGEC, and V(D)J alignment was carried out with MiXCR. Using edgeR on replicate PBMC samples, clonotypes were called vaccine-responding if FDR was below 0.01 and the log2 fold change was above 5 up to day 15. CD4 or CD8 identity was assigned to each bulk clonotype according to whether the clonotype was present at higher abundance in the sequenced CD4 repertoire or the sequenced CD8 repertoire. TCRdb handled the public reads itself, with Q25 trimming in fastp and clone calling in MiXCR, and kept productive beta chains. Each entry merges the rows of one CDR3 protein and shows their most common DNA and genes. TCRdb, not the original authors, processed these V and J calls. The sample yields about 360,000 distinct CDR3 sequences; 6.2% were counted once. The biggest ten clones account for about 15% of the sample.

This clonotype was seen more than once but under ten times. Its antigen is currently not known. The input lacks base qualities; no much larger clone sits a single base away. The CDR3 holds 16 amino acids from the cysteine to the phenylalanine. The CDR3 DNA has 48 bases and is translated from base 1. Per the germline V gene, SGHTA is the CDR1 and FQGNSA is the CDR2. V is pruned by 0 bases and J by 2 bases, leaving 5 bases of the junction without a gene match. The sample's treatment or condition label, in plain terms: live attenuated yellow fever vaccine strain. At each blood-draw timepoint, two biological replicates of bulk PBMCs were obtained. PBMCs were isolated from peripheral blood using a standard Ficoll-Paque protocol. TriZol was used to extract RNA from bulk PBMCs, CD4 and CD8 fractions, and dextramer-positive and dextramer-negative fractions.

The clonotype originates from a man aged 25-45 years who received the YFV17D yellow fever vaccine. The sample in question was PBMCs, obtained 5 days after the yellow fever booster vaccination. The chain uses TRBV7-2 and TRBJ2-3, with 7 bases in between that match TRBD2. The CDR3 protein sequence reads: CASSLASAGSTDTQYF. The DNA reads TGTGCCAGCAGCTTAGCATCAGCGGGGTCCACAGATACGCAGTATTTT.